This TCR beta chain derives from a study of PD-L1 blockade in urothelial cancer (dated by TCRdb to the late 2010s). Context from the whole study: All patients started therapy at some point between 2014 and 2016 and received atezolizumab 1,200 mg intravenously every 3 weeks. An exploratory multi-omic analysis was conducted of the somatic, immune and clinical correlates of response to PD-L1 blockade with atezolizumab in urothelial cancer. About nine tenths of the roughly 29 patients were males with bladder-origin urothelial cancer, and about 65% of the roughly 30 reported a prior smoking history. Blood samples gave median yields of around 150,000 T cells and over 80,000 unique TCRs, along with a median clonality of 0.080. Durable clinical benefit was defined as a progression-free survival longer than 6 months, and TCR features were additionally tested against progression-free survival and overall survival. An ECOG performance status of 0 or 1 was recorded for the patients, and 0 to 3 prior chemotherapy regimens had been received by the patients. Twenty-nine patients had pretreatment blood TCR-seq, about 25 had at least one posttreatment blood collection, and about 25 had tumor TCR-seq. Blood samples were analyzed at 3 weeks after treatment start (second dose) and at 6 weeks after treatment start. In the same patients, pretreatment tumors underwent whole exome sequencing and RNA sequencing in addition to TCR sequencing. Pretreatment tumor samples, along with matched peripheral blood collected serially before and after atezolizumab treatment, underwent TCR sequencing. Ten or so patients reached durable clinical benefit, while about 20 patients did not.

Summary of the overall study and its limitations: Patients with durable benefit showed greater expansion of tumor-associated TCR clones in peripheral blood 3 weeks after starting treatment (n of about 21, p = 0.022). Improved progression-free and overall survival was associated with having pretreatment peripheral blood TCR clonality below the median. Small sample size (n ≈ 29) and many exploratory analyses mean the results are intended to be hypothesis-generating.

Synthetic TCR analog templates were spiked into each PCR so that absolute template abundance could be estimated from read counts. TCRbeta CDR3 regions were amplified from genomic DNA with bias-controlled V and J gene primers using the immunoSEQ assay. Rearranged TCRbeta segments were sequenced at approximately 20X coverage. On the study's bioinformatics: Clustering was used to correct sequencing errors, and CDR3s were annotated against IMGT so that V, D and J genes could be assigned. Out-of-frame and stop-codon sequences were excluded, and only productive TCRbeta rearrangements were used in downstream analyses. To compute clonality, Shannon entropy was normalized by the log of the number of unique productive sequences and then subtracted from one. Fisher's exact test with Benjamini-Hochberg correction, using a cutoff of adjusted p below 0.01, was how clones that differed between time points or between blood and tumor were identified. TCRdb re-hosts the immuneACCESS table, in-frame sequences only. Its copies lack some clones; in the studies checked, an unresolved V gene accounts for under half of them, and the cause for the rest is not known. V and J calls and clone size are copied from that table; D and trimming were computed from the DNA. This sample gives under 85,000 clones in total; about 91% of them show up just once. The ten largest clones capture about 0.94% of the sample.

The time point label here, explained by the study, means: peripheral blood 6 weeks after treatment start. A total of around 30 patients with locally advanced or metastatic urothelial carcinoma, treated at Memorial Sloan Kettering on a trial protocol, made up the cohort. Peripheral blood mononuclear cells were collected pretreatment and during treatment, with between 1 and 8 total time points per patient. The Qiagen DNeasy Blood extraction kit was used to purify genomic DNA from total PBMCs and tumor samples. PBMCs were collected pretreatment and during treatment, and were isolated and stored as previously described. As for this clone: Its antigen specificity is not known. No base-level quality is on record; no much larger clone is a single base apart.

The sequence was obtained from a woman older than 75 with urothelial cancer. Sequencing used PBMCs, obtained around atezolizumab (anti-PD-L1) treatment.

In nucleotides, the sequence is TGTGCCAGCAGCTTGAGGACAGGTGACACCGGGGAGCTGTTTTTT. This translates into CASSLRTGDTGELFF. The rearranged segments are TRBV5-5 and TRBJ2-2; 7 central nucleotides agree with TRBD1. The CDR3 spans 15 residues, from the cysteine through the phenylalanine. Here the CDR3 DNA is all that survives: 45 bases in frame from base 1. For CDR1 and CDR2, the germline V gene (reference sequence) lists SGHKS and YYEKEE. V and J are trimmed by 1 base and 3 bases, and the gene matches miss 3 bases of the junction.